The TCR beta chain described here comes from a study of blood T cell repertoires in COVID-19. Study background: PBMCs, B-cell-depleted T cells, or T cells were the source of the cDNA or gDNA that made up the material.

Participants spanned ages 18 to 89 years and resided in over 20 US areas. Each participant's cohort was designated according to participant-reported clinical history. Authors' processing steps: For nucleated cells, counts were estimated from reference gene primer amplification. Method: immunoSEQ multiplex PCR; TCRdb's copy keeps in-frame clones and lacks some. From that table come the V and J calls and clone size; the DNA was used to work out D and trimming. This table holds under 250,000 clones, about 90% found once. V was cut by 3 bases and J by 4 bases, with 4 bases left in between. Germline V gene sequence: CDR1 DFQATT, CDR2 SNEGSKA (reference sequence). The CDR3 contains 11 residues.

Material: PBMCs or T cells enriched from blood (not recorded which). The chain links TRBV20-1 to TRBJ1-3; D is unclear. The receptor's source is a woman in her thirties with acute COVID-19. The DNA for the CDR3 is TGCAGTGCTAGGGCCGGAAACACCATATATTTT. This translates into CSARAGNTIYF.